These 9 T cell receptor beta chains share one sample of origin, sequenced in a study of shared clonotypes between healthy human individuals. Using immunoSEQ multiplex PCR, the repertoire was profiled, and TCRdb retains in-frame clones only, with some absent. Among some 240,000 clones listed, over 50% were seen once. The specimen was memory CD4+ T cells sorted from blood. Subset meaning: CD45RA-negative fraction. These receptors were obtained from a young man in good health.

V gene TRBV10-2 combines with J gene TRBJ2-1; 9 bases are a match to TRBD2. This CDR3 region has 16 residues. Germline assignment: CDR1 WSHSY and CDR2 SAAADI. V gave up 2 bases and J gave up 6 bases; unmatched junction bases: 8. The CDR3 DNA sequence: TGCGCCAGCAGTGAGGGGAGGGGACTAGCCCCCAATGAGCAGTTCTTC. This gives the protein CASSEGRGLAPNEQFF.

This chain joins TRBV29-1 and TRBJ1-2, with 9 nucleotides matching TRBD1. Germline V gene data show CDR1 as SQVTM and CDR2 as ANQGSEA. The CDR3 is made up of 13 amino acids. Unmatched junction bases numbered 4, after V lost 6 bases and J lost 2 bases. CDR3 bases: TGCAGCGTGTACAGGGGGCCCAACTATGGCTACACCTTC. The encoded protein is CSVYRGPNYGYTF.

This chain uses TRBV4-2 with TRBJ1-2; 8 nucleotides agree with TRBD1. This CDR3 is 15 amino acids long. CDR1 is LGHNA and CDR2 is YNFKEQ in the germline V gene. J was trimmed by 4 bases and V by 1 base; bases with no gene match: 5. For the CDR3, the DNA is TGTGCCAGCAGCCAAGGATCAGGGGGCAGCTATGGCTACACCTTC. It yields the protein CASSQGSGGSYGYTF.

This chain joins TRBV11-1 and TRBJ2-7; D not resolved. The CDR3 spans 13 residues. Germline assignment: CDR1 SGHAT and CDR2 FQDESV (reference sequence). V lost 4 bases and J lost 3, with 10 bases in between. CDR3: CASSSKRGYEQYF. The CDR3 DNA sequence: TGTGCCAGCAGCTCGAAAAGAGGCTACGAGCAGTACTTC.

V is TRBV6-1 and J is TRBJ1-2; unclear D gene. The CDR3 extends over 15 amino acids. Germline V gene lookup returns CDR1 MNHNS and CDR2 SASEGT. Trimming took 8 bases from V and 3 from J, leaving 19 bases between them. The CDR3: CASSNPRGFDYGYTF. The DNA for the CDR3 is TGTGCCAGCTCTAACCCCCGGGGATTCGACTATGGCTACACCTTC.

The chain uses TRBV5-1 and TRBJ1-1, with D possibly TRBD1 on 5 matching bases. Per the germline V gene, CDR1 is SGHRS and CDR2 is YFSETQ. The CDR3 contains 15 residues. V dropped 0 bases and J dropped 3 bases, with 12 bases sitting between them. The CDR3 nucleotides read TGCGCCAGCAGCTTGGGGGGGAGAAAGGACACTGAAGCTTTCTTT. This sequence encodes CASSLGGRKDTEAFF.

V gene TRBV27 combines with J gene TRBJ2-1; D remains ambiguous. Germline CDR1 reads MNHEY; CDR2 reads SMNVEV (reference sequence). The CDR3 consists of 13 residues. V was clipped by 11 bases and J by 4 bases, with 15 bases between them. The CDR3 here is CAARLNRYNEQFF. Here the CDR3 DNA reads TGTGCCGCCAGGCTGAACCGTTACAATGAGCAGTTCTTC.

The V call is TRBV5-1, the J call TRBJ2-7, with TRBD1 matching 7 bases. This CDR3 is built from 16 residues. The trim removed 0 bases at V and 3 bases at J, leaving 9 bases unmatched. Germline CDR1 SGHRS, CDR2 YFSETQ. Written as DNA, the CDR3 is TGCGCCAGCAGCTTGGTGTCCGGGACAGCTTACTACGAGCAGTACTTC. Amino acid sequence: CASSLVSGTAYYEQYF.

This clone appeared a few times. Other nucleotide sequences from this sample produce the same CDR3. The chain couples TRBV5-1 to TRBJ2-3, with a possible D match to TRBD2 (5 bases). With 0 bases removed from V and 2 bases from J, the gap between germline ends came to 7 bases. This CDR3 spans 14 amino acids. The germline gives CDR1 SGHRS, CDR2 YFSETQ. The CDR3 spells CASSLVGVTDTQYF. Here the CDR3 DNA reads TGCGCCAGCAGCTTGGTCGGGGTCACAGATACGCAGTATTTT.